The T cell receptor (beta chain) under discussion was sequenced for a study of cytomegalovirus exposure and HLA in healthy donors. As concerns this clone: The antigen is unknown.

Findings of the study overall: Three chains linked to CMV were shown in vitro to be specific for CMV antigens.

Germline assignment: CDR1 SGHRS and CDR2 YFSETQ. The ends lost 4 bases at V and 3 bases at J; junction bases unmatched: 8. The CDR3 totals 15 residues. Assay: immunoSEQ multiplex PCR; the TCRdb copy retains only in-frame clones and omits some. The sample has about 64,000 clones, about 90% seen once. This chain uses TRBV5-1 with TRBJ2-3, with 7 bases identical to TRBD2. The sequenced sample was PBMCs. The TCR was taken from a woman younger than 35 in good health and CMV-seronegative. CDR3 coding DNA: TGCGCCAGCAGCCCCAGCCTCGGGAGGACAGATACGCAGTATTTT. It codes for CASSPSLGRTDTQYF.